This T cell receptor beta chain emerged from a study of graft-versus-host responses after intestinal transplantation. Study context: Among the recipients, all got anti-thymocyte globulin induction and then tacrolimus and steroids for roughly three years. Study findings and constraints: Early post-transplant falls in HvG clones accompanied the peak levels of circulating GvH clones.

The table lists this clone with a count of one. Its target is not known. TCRdb's table, derived via immunoSEQ multiplex PCR, lists solely in-frame clones and lacks some. The repertoire holds about 35,000 clones, with around 94% as singletons. Sequenced material: PBMCs, taken 16 days after intestinal transplant. The sequence derives from a human patient who received an intestinal transplant, so some T cells may come from the graft donor.

CDR3 sequence reads: CASSPSRLDLNNEQFF. The CDR3 DNA is TGCGCCAGCAGCCCTAGCAGGCTAGACTTAAACAATGAGCAGTTCTTC. This chain connects TRBV4-3 to TRBJ2-1; D perhaps matches TRBD2 (5 bases). The CDR3 loop spans 16 amino acids. V dropped 4 bases and J dropped 5 bases, with 18 bases sitting between them. The germline gives CDR1 LGHNA, CDR2 YSLEER.